The 3 T cell receptor beta chains reported below all come from one sample, sequenced in a study of OX40 agonist ivuxolimab in advanced cancers. Some clones are missing from TCRdb's copy, which holds only in-frame ones; the method was immunoSEQ multiplex PCR. Of approximately 70,000 clones listed, about 93% are singletons. Sequences were derived from CD4+ or CD8+ T cells sorted from blood, sampled in a trial of the OX40 agonist ivuxolimab. Receptors were obtained from an adult with an advanced solid tumor such as melanoma, head and neck, liver or kidney cancer.

Here the CDR3 reads CASSETPGDRGREQYF. For the CDR3, the DNA is TGTGCCAGCAGCGAGACGCCAGGGGACAGGGGTAGGGAGCAGTACTTC. This chain uses TRBV9 with TRBJ2-7; TRBD1 matches 10 bases. The germline V gene has CDR1 SGDLS and CDR2 YYNGEE. This CDR3 is 16 amino acids long. The V segment lost 3 bases and the J segment 7 bases; nucleotides outside the gene matches: 13.

The chain is built from TRBV29-1 and TRBJ2-7; TRBD1 aligns across 8 bases. V dropped 7 bases and J dropped 2; count of bases not matched to a gene: 7. This CDR3 is built from 13 residues. Germline-derived CDR1 and CDR2 are SQVTM and ANQGSEA. The CDR3 DNA follows: TGCAGCGCCCGCAGGGGGCAGACCTACGAGCAGTACTTC. The encoded protein is CSARRGQTYEQYF.

The rearrangement links TRBV29-1 to TRBJ1-1; D call uncertain. CDR1 SQVTM and CDR2 ANQGSEA come from the germline V gene. V was pared by 4 bases and J by 6 bases, with 15 bases between. The CDR3 length is 13 residues. CDR3 loop: CSVVPGFDPEAFF. The CDR3 DNA reads TGCAGCGTTGTCCCGGGGTTTGACCCTGAAGCTTTCTTT.